The rows below give T cell receptor beta chains drawn from one sample of a study of cytotoxic CD8 clonotypes in ibrutinib-treated CLL. Sequencing was performed with immunoSEQ multiplex PCR; in TCRdb, only in-frame clones are kept and a portion is missing. The sample holds about 200,000 clones, roughly 72% seen once. Sequencing used PBMCs, obtained after 24 months of ibrutinib treatment. The receptors shown here come from a human donor with chronic lymphocytic leukemia. Each CDR3 is given with its conserved first and last residue. The D gene is left open where the match is weak. Rows give clone size only sometimes, using once, few, many, or a class for an expanded clone.

TGTGCCAGCAGTTTTCTAAGCGGGAGTATTGGCTACGAGCAGTACTTC | CASSFLSGSIGYEQYF | TRBD2 | - | TRBJ2-7 | TRBV6-5
TGTGCCACCAGCAGAGATTTCAGGCAGCACCAGTTCTTC | CATSRDFRQHQFF | - | - | TRBJ2-1 | TRBV15
TGTGCCAGCTGCTGGGACTACAATGAGCAGTTCTTC | CASCWDYNEQFF | - | - | TRBJ2-1 | TRBV2
TGTGCCAGCAGCTTAGACCTAGGGACATTTTCCTACAATGAGCAGTTCTTC | CASSLDLGTFSYNEQFF | - | - | TRBJ2-1 | TRBV7-6
TGCGCCAGCAGCCCATTCGACAGCAATCAGCCCCAGCATTTT | CASSPFDSNQPQHF | - | - | TRBJ1-5 | TRBV5-1
TGTGCCAGCAGCGCGGGACTAGCGGGAGGTTATGAGCAGTTCTTC | CASSAGLAGGYEQFF | TRBD2 | - | TRBJ2-1 | TRBV11-3
TGTGCCAGCAGCGAAAGACTAGCGGGTCCTCCCTATGAGCAGTTCTTC | CASSERLAGPPYEQFF | TRBD2 | few | TRBJ2-1 | TRBV27
TGTGCCAGCAGCGTACAGGCACAGGGGTTCCACGAGCAGTACTTC | CASSVQAQGFHEQYF | TRBD1 | - | TRBJ2-7 | TRBV9
TGTGCCAGCAGGCTAGGAGCGAGCACAGATACGCAGTATTTT | CASRLGASTDTQYF | - | - | TRBJ2-3 | TRBV7-9
TGTGCCAGCAGTTTATCTGGCGTTGTCTCCTACAATGAGCAGTTCTTC | CASSLSGVVSYNEQFF | - | - | TRBJ2-1 | TRBV27
TGTGCCAGCAGTGAAAACAGTAACTATGGCTACACCTTC | CASSENSNYGYTF | - | - | TRBJ1-2 | TRBV2
TGTGCCACCAGCAGAGGCCTCAGCGGATTCGGTTCCGAGCAGTTCTTC | CATSRGLSGFGSEQFF | - | - | TRBJ2-1 | TRBV15
TGTGCCAGCAGTTTATTTGTGTTGGGGACTAGCACAGATACGCAGTATTTT | CASSLFVLGTSTDTQYF | - | once | TRBJ2-3 | TRBV28
TGTGCCAGCAGCTTAGGAAATCTCTACGAGCAGTACTTC | CASSLGNLYEQYF | - | many | TRBJ2-7 | TRBV7-9
TGTGCCAGCAGCGTAGAGGGCTGGGGAGAGACCCAGTACTTC | CASSVEGWGETQYF | - | - | TRBJ2-5 | TRBV9
TGTGCCAGCAGCCCCCTTTACAGTCACAATGAGCAGTTCTTC | CASSPLYSHNEQFF | - | - | TRBJ2-1 | TRBV7-2
TGTGCCAGCAGCGTGACACTTGGCGAGCAGTACTTC | CASSVTLGEQYF | - | - | TRBJ2-7 | TRBV7-9
TGTGCCAGCAGCTTGGACATCCGGGCACATGAAAAACTGTTTTTT | CASSLDIRAHEKLFF | - | - | TRBJ1-4 | TRBV7-2
TGCGCCAGCAGTCATGGACAGTTGAATGAGCAGTTCTTC | CASSHGQLNEQFF | - | few | TRBJ2-1 | TRBV5-1
TGTGCCAGCAGCTTATTCGGACAGGACTACAATGAGCAGTTCTTC | CASSLFGQDYNEQFF | TRBD1 | - | TRBJ2-1 | TRBV7-3
TGTGCCAGCAGAAACGACTTCCAAGGGGATGGCTACACCTTC | CASRNDFQGDGYTF | - | few | TRBJ1-2 | TRBV28
TGTGCCAGCAGTTTATGGTCTCGGGCTAGCGGGAGACCAAATGAGCAGTTCTTC | CASSLWSRASGRPNEQFF | TRBD2 | - | TRBJ2-1 | TRBV28
TGTGCCATCAGTGATTCTCGGTGGACTAGCGGGAGCGGGGTCCCAGATACGCAGTATTTT | CAISDSRWTSGSGVPDTQYF | TRBD2 | - | TRBJ2-3 | TRBV10-3
TGCGCCAGCAGCTTGGTAAGCGGAAGCACAGATACGCAGTATTTT | CASSLVSGSTDTQYF | - | - | TRBJ2-3 | TRBV5-1
TGTGCCAGCAGCGGGGGCGAAGGTACAGATACGCAGTATTTT | CASSGGEGTDTQYF | - | - | TRBJ2-3 | TRBV4-2
TGTGCCAGCAGCGTAGCTACCGGGACTAGCGGGAGTAGGACGCAGTATTTT | CASSVATGTSGSRTQYF | TRBD2 | - | TRBJ2-3 | TRBV9
TGTGCCAGCAGCTTACCAGGGAGGACGGAGACCCAGTACTTC | CASSLPGRTETQYF | - | once | TRBJ2-5 | TRBV7-2
TGTGCCAGCAGTGGATTGGGGACAGGGGGAACTTTTGGAAATGGCTACACCTTC | CASSGLGTGGTFGNGYTF | TRBD1 | - | TRBJ1-2 | TRBV5-6
TGTGCCAGCAGCATCGACAGGGACACTGAAGCTTTCTTT | CASSIDRDTEAFF | TRBD1 | once | TRBJ1-1 | TRBV7-3
TGCGCCAGCAGCCAAGATTTGTTGCGAGCTTCGTTGGACTACTATGGCTACACCTTC | CASSQDLLRASLDYYGYTF | - | - | TRBJ1-2 | TRBV4-3
TGCGCCAGCAGCCAAGCGGGAGGGCCGGACACCGGGGAGCTGTTTTTT | CASSQAGGPDTGELFF | TRBD2 | - | TRBJ2-2 | TRBV4-1
TGTGCCAGCAGCGTAGCCCTAGCGGGAGTCCCAGATACGCAGTATTTT | CASSVALAGVPDTQYF | TRBD2 | few | TRBJ2-3 | TRBV9
TGTGCTAGTGGCAAATCAAGGGAGGTCGGCGAGCAGTACTTC | CASGKSREVGEQYF | - | once | TRBJ2-7 | TRBV12-5
TGCGCCAGCAGCCCGGACCCAGGCGCTGAAGCTTTCTTT | CASSPDPGAEAFF | - | once | TRBJ1-1 | TRBV5-1
TGTGCCAGCTCACCACCTTTAACAGCCGGGGAGCTGTTTTTT | CASSPPLTAGELFF | - | few | TRBJ2-2 | TRBV18
TGTGCCAGCAGTAAGGGTTACAATGAGCAGTTCTTC | CASSKGYNEQFF | - | once | TRBJ2-1 | TRBV27
TGTGCCATCAAGATGGCAGGGGGAGATACTGAAGCTTTCTTT | CAIKMAGGDTEAFF | TRBD1 | - | TRBJ1-1 | TRBV10-3
TGTGCCAGCAGTCTTCCCGTGGGCTACGAGCAGTACTTC | CASSLPVGYEQYF | - | - | TRBJ2-7 | TRBV7-9
TGTGCCAGCAGCTTGAGGGGGGGACCAGAGACCCAGTACTTC | CASSLRGGPETQYF | - | - | TRBJ2-5 | TRBV5-4
TGTGCCAGCTCACCACTGCCGGGGAGAGGAGACTATGGCTACACCTTC | CASSPLPGRGDYGYTF | - | - | TRBJ1-2 | TRBV18
TGTGCCAGTAGTAAGGGGGGAAAGGCCGGGGAGCTGTTTTTT | CASSKGGKAGELFF | - | few | TRBJ2-2 | TRBV19
TGTGCCAGCAGCAAACGGACTAGCGGGGTTCTCTACGAGCAGTACTTC | CASSKRTSGVLYEQYF | TRBD2 | - | TRBJ2-7 | TRBV9
TGCGCCAGCAGTACGGGGGCCCTAAGCTCCTACAATGAGCAGTTCTTC | CASSTGALSSYNEQFF | - | - | TRBJ2-1 | TRBV10-2
TGTGCCAGTAGCTTCCGGCCCCGCGGTTCCCAAGAGACCCAGTACTTC | CASSFRPRGSQETQYF | - | - | TRBJ2-5 | TRBV19
TGCGCCAGCAGCCAAGATGGGGGGTTCGGCAATCAGCCCCAGCATTTT | CASSQDGGFGNQPQHF | - | - | TRBJ1-5 | TRBV4-1
TGCGCCAGCAGCTCGCCAGGGAAAGGCTACGAGCAGTACTTC | CASSSPGKGYEQYF | - | once | TRBJ2-7 | TRBV5-1
TGTGCCAGTAGTCCCCGGGCTAGCGTTGGCTCCTACGAGCAGTACTTC | CASSPRASVGSYEQYF | - | few | TRBJ2-7 | TRBV19
TGTGCCAGCAGCTTATCGGACAGGGGTGGCTACACCTTC | CASSLSDRGGYTF | TRBD1 | few | TRBJ1-2 | TRBV11-2
TGTGCCAGCAGCGTGGGAGGGTGGAGTAACTATGGCTACACCTTC | CASSVGGWSNYGYTF | - | - | TRBJ1-2 | TRBV9
TGTGCCAGCAGCTCCACTTACAGGGGGTTCGCAGATACGCAGTATTTT | CASSSTYRGFADTQYF | TRBD1 | - | TRBJ2-3 | TRBV7-2
TGTGCCAGCAGCGAGTACGGACAGGGAATGACTAACTATGGCTACACCTTC | CASSEYGQGMTNYGYTF | TRBD1 | - | TRBJ1-2 | TRBV9
TGCGCCAGCAGCCAAGATCCGGGAGGAGTTACAGGCGAGCAGTACTTC | CASSQDPGGVTGEQYF | TRBD2 | - | TRBJ2-7 | TRBV4-3
TGTGCCAGCAGCTTAGTGACCCACAGGGTATTGAGCAATGAGCAGTTCTTC | CASSLVTHRVLSNEQFF | - | - | TRBJ2-1 | TRBV11-3